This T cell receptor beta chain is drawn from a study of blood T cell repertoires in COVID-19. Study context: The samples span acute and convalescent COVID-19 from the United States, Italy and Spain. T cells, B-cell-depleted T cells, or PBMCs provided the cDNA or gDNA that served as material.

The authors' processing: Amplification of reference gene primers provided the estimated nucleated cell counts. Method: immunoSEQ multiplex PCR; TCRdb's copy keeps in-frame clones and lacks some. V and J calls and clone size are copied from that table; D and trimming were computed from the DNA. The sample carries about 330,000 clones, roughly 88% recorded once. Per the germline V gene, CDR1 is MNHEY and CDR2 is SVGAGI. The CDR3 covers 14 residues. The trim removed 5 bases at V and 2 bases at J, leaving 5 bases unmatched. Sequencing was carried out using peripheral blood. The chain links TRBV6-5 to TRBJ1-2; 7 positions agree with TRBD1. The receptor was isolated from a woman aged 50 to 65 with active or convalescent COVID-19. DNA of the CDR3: TGTGCCAGCAGTACCCGGGACAGAAACTATGGCTACACCTTC. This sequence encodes CASSTRDRNYGYTF.